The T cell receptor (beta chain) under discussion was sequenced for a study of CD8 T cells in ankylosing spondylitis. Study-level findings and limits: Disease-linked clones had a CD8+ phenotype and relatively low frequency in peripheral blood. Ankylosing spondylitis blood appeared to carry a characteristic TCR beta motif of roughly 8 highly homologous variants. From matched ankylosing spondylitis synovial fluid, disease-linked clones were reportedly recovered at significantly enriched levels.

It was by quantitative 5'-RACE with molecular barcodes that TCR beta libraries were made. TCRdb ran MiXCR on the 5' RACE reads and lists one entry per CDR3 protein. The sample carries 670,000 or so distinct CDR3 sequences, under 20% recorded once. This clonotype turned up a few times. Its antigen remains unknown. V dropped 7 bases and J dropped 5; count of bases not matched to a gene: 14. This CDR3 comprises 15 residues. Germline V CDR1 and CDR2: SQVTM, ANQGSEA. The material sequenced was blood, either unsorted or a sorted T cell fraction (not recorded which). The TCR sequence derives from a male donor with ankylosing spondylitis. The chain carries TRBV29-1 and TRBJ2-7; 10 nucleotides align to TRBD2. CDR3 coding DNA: TGCAGCGGTTCGTTTGGGTGGCTAGCGGGAGACGAGCAGTACTTC. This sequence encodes CSGSFGWLAGDEQYF.